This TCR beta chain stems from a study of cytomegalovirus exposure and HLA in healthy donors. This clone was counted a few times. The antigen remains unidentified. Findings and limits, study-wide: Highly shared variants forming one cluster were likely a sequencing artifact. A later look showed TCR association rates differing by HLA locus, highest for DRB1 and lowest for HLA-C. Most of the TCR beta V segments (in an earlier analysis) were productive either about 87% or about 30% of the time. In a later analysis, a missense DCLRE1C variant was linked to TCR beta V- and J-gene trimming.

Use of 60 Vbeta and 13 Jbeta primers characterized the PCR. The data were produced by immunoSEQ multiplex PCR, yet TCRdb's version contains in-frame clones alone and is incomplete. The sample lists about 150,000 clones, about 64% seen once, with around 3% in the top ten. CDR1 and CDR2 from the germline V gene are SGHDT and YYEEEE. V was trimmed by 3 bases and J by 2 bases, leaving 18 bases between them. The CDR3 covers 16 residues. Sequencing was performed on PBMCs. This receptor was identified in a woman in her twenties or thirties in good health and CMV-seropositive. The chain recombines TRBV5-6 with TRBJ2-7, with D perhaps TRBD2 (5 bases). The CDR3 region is CASSSYQDFVTYEQYF. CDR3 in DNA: TGTGCCAGCAGCTCCTATCAGGACTTTGTCACCTACGAGCAGTACTTC.